The 23 T cell receptor beta chains in this list originate from one sample, sequenced in a study of blood T cell repertoires in COVID-19 (dated by TCRdb to 2018 to 2020). Libraries were constructed by the immunoSEQ multiplex PCR assay. TCRdb carries this immuneACCESS record with in-frame sequences only. Its versions omit some clonotypes, under half of them owing to an unresolved V gene in the studies checked, with the rest unexplained. The sample includes fewer than 110,000 clones, with 88% observed a single time. The ten biggest clones cover about 3% of the sample. Sequencing used peripheral blood. The receptors originated from a human donor in a cohort sampled during active COVID-19.

The V call is TRBV19, the J call TRBJ1-2; weak D call: TRBD1 (5 bases). The CDR3 totals 13 residues. V lost 0 bases and J lost 4, with 6 bases in between. Per the germline V gene, CDR1 is LNHDA and CDR2 is SQIVND (reference sequence). The CDR3 sequence is CASSIETAYGYTF. Here the CDR3 DNA reads TGTGCCAGTAGTATAGAGACAGCCTATGGCTACACCTTC.

The V and J genes are TRBV6-2 or TRBV6-3 and TRBJ1-5; D not resolved. V dropped 6 bases and J dropped 7 bases, with 16 bases sitting between them. Looked up from germline, CDR1 is MNHEY and CDR2 is SVGEGT. The length of the CDR3 is 14 residues. CDR3 sequence: CASSLEGRGQPQHF. The CDR3 DNA reads TGTGCCAGCAGCCTAGAGGGCAGAGGACAGCCCCAGCATTTT.

The V call is TRBV6-5, the J call TRBJ2-5; 8 positions agree with TRBD2. The CDR3 has 14 amino acids. The V and J ends lost 4 bases and 1 base, in that order; junction bases with no gene match: 2. The germline V gene has CDR1 MNHEY and CDR2 SVGAGI. This CDR3 reads CASSLAGIQETQYF. CDR3 sequence (DNA): TGTGCCAGCAGTTTAGCGGGGATCCAAGAGACCCAGTACTTC.

This chain joins TRBV7-2 and TRBJ1-3; no clear D gene. CDR1 and CDR2 from the germline V gene are SGHTA and FQGNSA. CDR3 length equals 15 residues. The V and J ends lost 5 bases and 4 bases respectively, with 15 bases between them. For the CDR3, the DNA is TGTGCCAGCAGCCCCCACGTCAGTGCAGGAAACACCATATATTTT. Protein product: CASSPHVSAGNTIYF.

This sequence joins TRBV18 and TRBJ1-1, with no clear D. Trimming removed 2 bases at V and 0 bases at J, with 7 bases between. CDR1 is KGHSH and CDR2 is LQKENI in the germline V gene. The CDR3 loop spans 14 amino acids. The chain's CDR3 is CASSPTLMNTEAFF. Here the CDR3 DNA reads TGTGCCAGCTCACCAACTTTAATGAACACTGAAGCTTTCTTT.

This clone was seen a single time. The chain carries TRBV19 and TRBJ2-5; weak D call: TRBD2 (6 bases). The CDR3 is 13 amino acids. Between the trimmed V and J ends, which lost 11 bases and 4 bases, there was a span of 17 bases. Germline V gene sequence: CDR1 LNHDA, CDR2 SQIVND (reference sequence). The CDR3 DNA reads as TGTGCCGTGGGCGCGGGAAGTCGAGAGACCCAGTACTTC. Protein product: CAVGAGSRETQYF. The whole variable domain, filled in from reference TRBV19 and TRBJ2-5, reads DGGITQSPKYLFRKEGQNVTLSCEQNLNHDAMYWYRQDPGQGLRLIYYSQIVNDFQKGDIAEGYSVSREKKESFPLTVTSAQKNPTAFYLCAVGAGSRETQYFGPGTRLLVL.

This clone was seen only a few times. The rearrangement uses TRBV24-1 and TRBJ2-3; TRBD1 agrees at 11 bases. Trimming at V came to 3 bases and at J to 3 bases, leaving 10 bases not matched to a gene. The CDR3 contains 18 residues. Germline V gene data show CDR1 as KGHDR and CDR2 as SFDVKD. This CDR3 reads CATSDPTRGTGGTDTQYF. CDR3 DNA sequence: TGTGCCACCAGTGATCCGACCCGCGGGACAGGGGGAACAGATACGCAGTATTTT.

This rearrangement joins TRBV5-1 to TRBJ1-1; D is possibly TRBD1 (6 bases). The CDR3 length is 16 residues. Germline-derived CDR1 and CDR2 are SGHRS and YFSETQ. V lost 0 bases and J 1 base, leaving 13 bases between the germline ends. CDR3 sequence (DNA): TGCGCCAGCAGCTTGGATGGCAGGGGATGGAACACTGAAGCTTTCTTT. Its protein product is CASSLDGRGWNTEAFF.

V is TRBV5-1 and J is TRBJ1-1; 11 nucleotides align to TRBD1. Germline values: CDR1 SGHRS, CDR2 YFSETQ. The CDR3 extends over 15 amino acids. J gave up 7 bases and V 5 bases, and 10 bases lay outside the gene matches. CDR3 region: CASSYGTGGKYEAFF. CDR3 sequence (DNA): TGCGCCAGCAGTTACGGGACAGGGGGGAAGTATGAAGCTTTCTTT.

In this sample, this clone turned up once. The rearrangement links TRBV7-9 to TRBJ1-1, with 7 bases matching TRBD1. The CDR3 has 15 amino acids. Unmatched junction bases numbered 11, after V lost 5 bases and J lost 5 bases. Germline V gives CDR1 SEHNR, CDR2 FQNEAQ (reference sequence). CDR3 residues: CASSHTTGVKTEAFF. The CDR3 coding sequence is TGTGCCAGCAGCCATACAACAGGGGTAAAAACTGAAGCTTTCTTT.

This chain connects TRBV12-3 or TRBV12-4 to TRBJ2-7; D not certain. V shed 7 bases and J shed 3 bases, with 13 bases lying between them. This CDR3 is built from 13 residues. This chain's CDR3 is CASTSGSNYEQYF. As DNA, the CDR3 is TGTGCCAGCACCTCCGGGTCGAACTACGAGCAGTACTTC.

The rearrangement uses TRBV5-1 and TRBJ2-5; 11 bases are shared with TRBD2. Trimming cost V 0 bases and J 2 bases; bases outside gene matches: 3. Germline V CDR1 and CDR2: SGHRS, YFSETQ. This CDR3 comprises 16 residues. CDR3 DNA: TGCGCCAGCAGCTTGGCGGGACTAGCGGCTCAAGAGACCCAGTACTTC. This translates into CASSLAGLAAQETQYF.

The V call is TRBV3-1 (or the pseudogene TRBV3-2), the J call TRBJ2-5; D is possibly TRBD1 (6 bases). The CDR3 has 16 amino acids. The V and J ends lost 0 bases and 2 bases respectively, with 13 bases between them. CDR1 is LGHDT and CDR2 is YNNKEL in the germline V gene (reference sequence). Written as DNA, the CDR3 is TGTGCCAGCAGCCAAGATGTTCGGACAGTTCAAGAGACCCAGTACTTC. This gives the protein CASSQDVRTVQETQYF.

V gene TRBV6-2 or TRBV6-3 combines with J gene TRBJ2-7; the match to TRBD2 covers 7 bases. After removal of 2 bases from V and 2 bases from J, the junction contained 6 bases not matched to a gene. This CDR3 is 15 amino acids long. In germline, CDR1 is MNHEY, CDR2 SVGEGT. Here the CDR3 reads CASSYLAGAAYEQYF. The CDR3 DNA reads as TGTGCCAGCAGTTACCTGGCGGGAGCCGCCTACGAGCAGTACTTC.

The V call is TRBV2, the J call TRBJ1-6; no clear D. Germline V gene lookup returns CDR1 SNHLY and CDR2 FYNNEI. CDR3 length: 13 amino acids. With 7 bases removed from V and 6 bases from J, the gap between germline ends came to 10 bases. The CDR3 here is CASKEPLNSPLHF. The CDR3 DNA follows: TGTGCCAGCAAGGAGCCTCTTAATTCACCCCTCCACTTT.

The gene calls are TRBV7-9 and TRBJ2-5, with D possibly matching TRBD2 (6 bases). Trimming removed 3 bases from V and 2 bases from J, with 10 bases in between. The length of the CDR3 is 14 residues. CDR1 and CDR2 (germline): SEHNR, FQNEAQ (reference sequence). Here the CDR3 reads CASSLRGRQETQYF. DNA for the CDR3: TGTGCCAGCAGCTTGCGGGGTAGGCAAGAGACCCAGTACTTC. Full variable domain (remainder filled in from reference TRBV7-9 and TRBJ2-5): DTGVSQNPRHKITKRGQNVTFRCDPISEHNRLYWYRQTLGQGPEFLTYFQNEAQLEKSRLLSDRFSAERPKGSFSTLEIQRTEQGDSAMYLCASSLRGRQETQYFGPGTRLLVL.

V is TRBV3-1 (or the pseudogene TRBV3-2) and J is TRBJ1-5; 11 bases map to TRBD1. In germline, CDR1 is LGHDT, CDR2 YNNKEL (reference sequence). There are 18 residues in the CDR3. With 4 bases clipped from V and 0 bases from J, the junction kept 8 bases outside the gene matches. The CDR3, as DNA: TGTGCCAGCAGCCGAGGGACAGGGGGAATGAATAGCAATCAGCCCCAGCATTTT. Translated, it gives CASSRGTGGMNSNQPQHF.

The chain employs TRBV4-1 and TRBJ1-3, with a possible D match to TRBD1 (6 bases). The germline CDR1 and CDR2 sequences are MGHRA and YSYEKL. V gave up 3 bases and J gave up 1 base, with 13 bases separating them. The CDR3 contains 16 residues. CDR3 coding DNA: TGCGCCAGCAGCCAGCCACCGGGACATTCTGGAAACACCATATATTTT. As protein: CASSQPPGHSGNTIYF.

This clone has only a few counts. Distinct nucleotide sequences in the sample also encode this CDR3. The chain has TRBV30 and TRBJ2-7, with a possible D match to TRBD1 (6 bases). Looked up from germline, CDR1 is GTSNPN and CDR2 is SVGIG (reference sequence). The CDR3 spans 13 residues. V dropped 0 bases and J dropped 1 base, with 7 bases sitting between them. In DNA, the CDR3 is TGTGCCTGGAGTGTCGGACAGTCCTACGAGCAGTACTTC. Translated: CAWSVGQSYEQYF.

CDR3 DNA sequence: TGTGCCAGCAGTTTAACCAGGAACACTGAAGCTTTCTTT. This encodes CASSLTRNTEAFF. The genes are TRBV27 and TRBJ1-1, with unresolved D. Trimming removed 2 bases at V and 1 base at J, with 5 bases between. CDR3 size: 13 residues. Germline loops: CDR1 MNHEY, CDR2 SMNVEV (reference sequence).

The chain couples TRBV4-2 to TRBJ1-4, with TRBD1 identical over 8 bases. The V segment lost 2 bases and the J segment 7 bases; nucleotides outside the gene matches: 6. CDR3 length equals 15 residues. Germline CDR1 LGHNA, CDR2 YNFKEQ. CDR3 DNA: TGTGCCAGCAGCCAACCAGGGGGCGCGGGTGAAAAACTGTTTTTT. Amino acids: CASSQPGGAGEKLFF.

J is TRBJ2-7 and V is TRBV18; D unresolved. CDR1 KGHSH and CDR2 LQKENI come from the germline V gene. With 2 bases removed from V and 1 base from J, the gap between germline ends came to 3 bases. The CDR3 consists of 12 residues. Here the CDR3 DNA reads TGTGCCAGCTCACCATCATCCTACGAGCAGTACTTC. Encoded protein: CASSPSSYEQYF.

This chain joins TRBV30 and TRBJ1-5; tentative D call: TRBD1 (5 bases). CDR1 is GTSNPN, CDR2 SVGIG, per germline (reference sequence). V was clipped by 1 base and J by 6 bases, with 13 bases between them. CDR3 length equals 14 residues. The CDR3 loop reads CAWSATQGSQPQHF. The CDR3 DNA sequence: TGTGCCTGGAGTGCCACCCAGGGAAGTCAGCCCCAGCATTTT.